These 29 T cell receptor beta chains were all obtained from the same sample, sequenced in a study of T cell responses to AZD1222 COVID-19 vaccine (dated by TCRdb to about 2021). To prepare the library, the immunoSEQ multiplex PCR assay was applied. TCRdb carries this immuneACCESS record with in-frame sequences only. Its versions omit some clonotypes, under half of them owing to an unresolved V gene in the studies checked, with the rest unexplained. The sample includes roughly 80,000 clones, with roughly 90% observed a single time. 4.7% of the sample goes to the ten largest clones. Per the publication, the time point label means: baseline before first vaccination. Sample treatment or condition, as interpreted from the label and publication: meningococcal conjugate vaccine given as trial control. The sample consisted of peripheral blood, taken on day 0 of MenACWY control vaccination. These receptor sequences come from an adult in good health.

This chain connects TRBV7-3 to TRBJ2-2; TRBD1 matches 9 bases. The CDR3 length is 16 residues. Germline trimming cut 4 bases from V and 2 bases from J; bases unmatched to any gene: 5. The germline CDR1 and CDR2 sequences are SGHTA and FQGTGA. This CDR3 is CASSSTGGDNTGELFF. DNA for the CDR3: TGTGCCAGCAGCTCAACAGGGGGCGATAACACCGGGGAGCTGTTTTTT.

This rearrangement joins TRBV3-1 (or the pseudogene TRBV3-2) to TRBJ2-2, with 13 bases identical to TRBD2. This CDR3 has 16 residues. CDR1 and CDR2 (germline): LGHDT, YNNKEL (reference sequence). V gave up 6 bases and J gave up 7 bases; unmatched junction bases: 8. As DNA, the CDR3 is TGTGCCAGCAGTCCCTCGGGACTAGCGGGAATCGGGGAGCTGTTTTTT. Translating it yields CASSPSGLAGIGELFF.

In this sample, this clone turned up a few times. This chain joins TRBV4-2 and TRBJ2-3; 7 bases match TRBD1. This CDR3 has 17 amino acids. Per germline, CDR1 LGHNA and CDR2 YNFKEQ. The ends lost 0 bases at V and 4 bases at J; junction bases unmatched: 10. The CDR3 is CASSQDFWGQSPDTQYF. The CDR3 DNA follows: TGTGCCAGCAGCCAAGATTTCTGGGGACAGAGCCCAGATACGCAGTATTTT.

This chain joins TRBV28 and TRBJ2-2; TRBD2 aligns across 10 bases. J gave up 7 bases and V 3 bases, and 11 bases lay outside the gene matches. The CDR3 has 17 residues. Looked up from germline, CDR1 is MDHEN and CDR2 is SYDVKM. CDR3 in amino acids: CASSFNLLAGDIGELFF. CDR3 coding DNA: TGTGCCAGCAGTTTTAATCTTCTAGCGGGAGACATCGGGGAGCTGTTTTTT.

This chain joins TRBV6-4 and TRBJ2-1; tentatively, D is TRBD2 (6 bases). Trimming removed 0 bases from V and 4 bases from J, with 10 bases in between. In germline, CDR1 is MRHNA, CDR2 SNTAGT. The CDR3 is made up of 15 amino acids. CDR3 region: CASSDSWGEYNEQFF. In DNA, the CDR3 is TGTGCCAGCAGTGACTCTTGGGGGGAGTACAATGAGCAGTTCTTC.

V usage is TRBV5-1 and J usage is TRBJ2-2; 8 nucleotides align to TRBD2. Germline-derived CDR1 and CDR2 are SGHRS and YFSETQ. This CDR3 is 15 amino acids long. J lost 1 base, V lost 6 bases, and 5 bases had no gene match. The CDR3: CASKWLAGNTGELFF. The CDR3 DNA reads as TGCGCCAGCAAATGGCTAGCGGGGAACACCGGGGAGCTGTTTTTT.

V and J are TRBV28 and TRBJ2-7, with D unclear. Looked up from germline, CDR1 is MDHEN and CDR2 is SYDVKM. Trimming removed 5 bases at V and 4 bases at J, with 15 bases between. The CDR3 sequence is 14 residues long. CDR3 residues: CASSPSAPTYEQYF. The DNA of the CDR3 is TGTGCCAGCAGTCCTTCTGCCCCTACTTACGAGCAGTACTTC.

The gene calls are TRBV10-2 and TRBJ2-1, with TRBD2 identical over 10 bases. V was clipped by 6 bases and J by 8 bases; unmatched bases: 7. There are 14 residues in the CDR3. Germline CDR1 WSHSY, CDR2 SAAADI. The CDR3 loop is CASRIAGGVYEQFF. The CDR3 nucleotides are TGCGCCAGCAGAATAGCGGGAGGTGTCTATGAGCAGTTCTTC.

The J gene is TRBJ1-2, the V gene TRBV28, with TRBD1 matching 8 bases. With 2 bases clipped from V and 6 bases from J, the junction kept 5 bases outside the gene matches. Germline V gene lookup returns CDR1 MDHEN and CDR2 SYDVKM. The CDR3 has 14 amino acids. CDR3 sequence reads: CASSLRSGGDGYTF. In DNA, the CDR3 is TGTGCCAGCAGTTTAAGGTCAGGGGGCGATGGCTACACCTTC.

The chain links TRBV28 to TRBJ1-5; perhaps TRBD1 as D (5 bases). Germline-derived CDR1 and CDR2 are MDHEN and SYDVKM. The CDR3 spans 16 residues. The V and J ends lost 6 bases and 3 bases respectively, with 18 bases between them. The CDR3 DNA reads as TGTGCCAGCAGCCTACGGGGGGGTTATAACAATCAGCCCCAGCATTTT. Amino acids: CASSLRGGYNNQPQHF.

The rearrangement links TRBV5-1 to TRBJ2-3, with no clear D. CDR1 and CDR2 from the germline V gene are SGHRS and YFSETQ. The CDR3 sequence is 15 residues long. V was shortened by 0 bases and J by 0 bases, with 8 bases between the two germline ends. CDR3 protein: CASSLGVLSTDTQYF. DNA for the CDR3: TGCGCCAGCAGCTTGGGGGTCTTAAGCACAGATACGCAGTATTTT.

This chain's CDR3 is CASSHRLAGVSGYNEQFF. The CDR3 DNA reads as TGTGCCAGCAGCCACCGACTAGCGGGGGTCAGTGGGTACAATGAGCAGTTCTTC. The rearrangement uses TRBV7-2 and TRBJ2-1; 12 nucleotides match TRBD2. The CDR3 consists of 18 residues. V was clipped by 5 bases and J by 4 bases; unmatched bases: 12. The germline CDR1 and CDR2 sequences are SGHTA and FQGNSA.

The gene calls are TRBV7-8 and TRBJ1-1; the D is unclear. Trimming stripped 3 bases from V and 0 bases from J, with 11 bases between. Germline assignment: CDR1 SGHVS and CDR2 FQNEAQ. The CDR3 consists of 15 residues. Written as DNA, the CDR3 is TGTGCCAGCAGCTTCTACTTGCAGATGAACACTGAAGCTTTCTTT. Amino acid sequence: CASSFYLQMNTEAFF.

Worth noting for this clone: The junction departs from germline at one end; a sequencing error may be responsible. This sequence joins TRBV5-4 and TRBJ1-2, with D hard to call. This CDR3 region has 13 residues. The germline V gene encodes CDR1 SGHNT and CDR2 YYREEE (reference sequence). CDR3 sequence reads: CASSLDSNSGYTF. Here the CDR3 DNA reads TGTGCCAGCAGCTTGGATTCCAACAGTGGCTACACTTTC.

This clone was recorded once. The chain has TRBV28 and TRBJ2-1, with 9 bases matching TRBD1. Unmatched junction bases numbered 9, after V lost 6 bases and J lost 3 bases. The germline V gene encodes CDR1 MDHEN and CDR2 SYDVKM. The CDR3 covers 16 residues. The CDR3 region is CASRNAGTGIYNEQFF. The CDR3 DNA sequence: TGTGCCAGCAGGAACGCCGGGACAGGGATCTACAATGAGCAGTTCTTC.

This chain uses TRBV4-3 with TRBJ2-3; D uncertain. V was trimmed by 0 bases and J by 2 bases, leaving 12 bases between them. This CDR3 is built from 16 residues. Germline CDR1 is LGHNA and CDR2 is YSLEER. CDR3 sequence: CASSQDNPRTTDTQYF. CDR3 nucleotide sequence: TGCGCCAGCAGCCAAGATAACCCTAGAACCACAGATACGCAGTATTTT.

This sequence joins TRBV6-5 and TRBJ1-2; TRBD1 agrees at 8 bases. V was clipped by 5 bases and J by 4 bases; unmatched bases: 9. From germline, CDR1 is MNHEY and CDR2 SVGAGI. This CDR3 region has 15 residues. In DNA, the CDR3 is TGTGCCAGCAGTAGCTCATCAGGGGGCGCCTATGGCTACACCTTC. Translated: CASSSSSGGAYGYTF.

This clone was seen once. Written as DNA, the CDR3 is TGTGCCAGTAGTCTTCCACCGGGACAGGGTTCTGGGGCCAACGTCCTGACTTTC. Its translation is CASSLPPGQGSGANVLTF. The chain joins TRBV19 to TRBJ2-6, with 9 bases matching TRBD1. The length of the CDR3 is 18 residues. Losses at the gene ends were 5 bases for V and 1 base for J; bases not matched to a gene: 9. CDR1 is LNHDA, CDR2 SQIVND, per germline (reference sequence).

This chain links TRBV30 with TRBJ2-7; D remains ambiguous. Germline assignment: CDR1 GTSNPN and CDR2 SVGIG (reference sequence). The V and J ends lost 6 bases and 5 bases respectively, with 14 bases between them. The CDR3 has 12 amino acids. The CDR3 DNA is TGTGCCTGCGGGTACGTGCGAGACGAGCAGTACTTC. Protein product: CACGYVRDEQYF.

The rearrangement uses TRBV28 and TRBJ1-1; D is perhaps TRBD1 (5 bases). Germline loops: CDR1 MDHEN, CDR2 SYDVKM. The CDR3 extends over 15 amino acids. V lost 5 bases to trimming and J lost 4 bases, with 17 bases between them. Written as DNA, the CDR3 is TGTGCCAGCAGTGTGACAGATCATTCTTCCACTGAAGCTTTCTTT. Translated: CASSVTDHSSTEAFF.

V gene TRBV19 combines with J gene TRBJ2-4, with 9 bases that match TRBD1. Germline CDR1 reads LNHDA; CDR2 reads SQIVND (reference sequence). This CDR3 contains 15 residues. V was pared by 5 bases and J by 5 bases, with 7 bases of the junction left unmatched. CDR3 loop: CASSFGQGWENIQYF. CDR3 DNA sequence: TGTGCCAGTAGTTTCGGACAGGGGTGGGAAAACATTCAGTACTTC.

This clone was found once. The rearrangement links TRBV28 to TRBJ1-1; D possibly corresponds to TRBD1 (6 bases). Trimming removed 9 bases at V and 1 base at J, with 15 bases between. The CDR3 has 14 amino acids. Germline-derived CDR1 and CDR2 are MDHEN and SYDVKM. The CDR3: CASRGDGENTEAFF. The CDR3 DNA is TGTGCCAGTAGGGGGGACGGGGAGAACACTGAAGCTTTCTTT.

This chain joins TRBV5-4 and TRBJ1-2; TRBD1 might be the D (6 bases). The CDR3 runs 13 residues. Per germline, CDR1 SGHNT and CDR2 YYREEE (reference sequence). The V gene lost 0 bases and the J gene lost 8 bases, with 11 bases spanning the gap. The CDR3 region is CASSLDREWGYTF. The DNA of the CDR3 is TGTGCCAGCAGCTTGGACAGGGAATGGGGCTACACCTTC.

This clone was counted once. This chain links TRBV27 with TRBJ2-3, with 11 bases aligning to TRBD2. The germline V gene encodes CDR1 MNHEY and CDR2 SMNVEV (reference sequence). This CDR3 is built from 15 residues. V gave up 6 bases and J gave up 6 bases; unmatched junction bases: 8. CDR3 coding DNA: TGTGCCAGCAGCCCTACTAGCGGGGGAGCCGATACGCAGTATTTT. Protein product: CASSPTSGGADTQYF.

This clone was counted once. The rearrangement uses TRBV14 and TRBJ1-2; possible D gene TRBD1, 5 bases. The CDR3 runs to 15 residues. Between the trimmed V and J ends, which lost 0 bases and 4 bases, there was a span of 12 bases. CDR1 is SGHDN, CDR2 FVKESK, per germline. The CDR3 protein is CASSQDFRDGYGYTF. The DNA of the CDR3 is TGTGCCAGCAGCCAAGACTTCCGGGACGGCTATGGCTACACCTTC.

The chain couples TRBV18 to TRBJ2-3, with 8 bases matching TRBD1. Germline V gene data show CDR1 as KGHSH and CDR2 as LQKENI. V was clipped by 4 bases and J by 4 bases; unmatched bases: 1. This CDR3 has 13 amino acids. CDR3 sequence (DNA): TGTGCCAGCTCACGGACAGGGTCAGATACGCAGTATTTT. It is translated as CASSRTGSDTQYF.

This chain connects TRBV14 to TRBJ2-2; D possibly matches TRBD1 or TRBD2 (5 bases each). CDR1 and CDR2 from the germline V gene are SGHDN and FVKESK. The CDR3 has 14 amino acids. V lost 9 bases and J 3 bases, leaving 14 bases between the germline ends. CDR3 residues: CASTGREYTGELFF. CDR3 nucleotide sequence: TGTGCCAGTACCGGCAGGGAGTACACCGGGGAGCTGTTTTTT.

The chain recombines TRBV18 with TRBJ2-2, with 7 bases aligning to TRBD2. The length of the CDR3 is 19 residues. Germline V gene sequence: CDR1 KGHSH, CDR2 LQKENI. V shed 1 base and J 5 bases; nucleotides not matched to a gene: 16. The CDR3 sequence: CASSPRATYERDGTGELFF. The CDR3 region has the DNA TGTGCCAGCTCACCACGGGCGACATATGAGCGGGATGGGACCGGGGAGCTGTTTTTT.

This chain joins TRBV7-9 and TRBJ2-7, with a tentative D call TRBD2 (5 bases). The germline V gene has CDR1 SEHNR and CDR2 FQNEAQ (reference sequence). Trimming took off 4 bases at V and 3 bases at J, with 7 bases between the two ends. This CDR3 is built from 12 residues. Written as DNA, the CDR3 is TGTGCCAGCAGCTCCGGGATCTACGAGCAGTACTTC. This encodes CASSSGIYEQYF.